These 2 T cell receptor beta chains originate from one sample sequenced in a study of blood T cell repertoires in COVID-19. Method: immunoSEQ multiplex PCR; TCRdb's copy keeps in-frame clones and lacks some. This table holds some 89,000 clones, around 80% found once. The specimen was peripheral blood. The receptors were gathered from a woman of 80 years or more with acute or convalescent COVID-19.

As regards this clone: Other DNA sequences within the sample encode an identical CDR3. V and J are TRBV28 and TRBJ2-7; perhaps TRBD1 as D (5 bases). The CDR3 spans 13 residues. From germline, CDR1 is MDHEN and CDR2 SYDVKM. Trimming cost V 6 bases and J 0 bases, with 9 bases left between them. CDR3 amino acids: CASRIDSSYEQYF. Written as DNA, the CDR3 is TGTGCCAGCAGAATCGACAGCTCCTACGAGCAGTACTTC.

The chain employs TRBV14 and TRBJ1-2, with D perhaps TRBD1 (6 bases). Germline lookup yields CDR1 SGHDN and CDR2 FVKESK. V was pared by 1 base and J by 4 bases, with 7 bases between. This CDR3 has 13 amino acids. The CDR3 protein is CASSQVDSYGYTF. CDR3 sequence (DNA): TGTGCCAGCAGCCAAGTGGACAGCTATGGCTACACCTTC. Supplemented by reference TRBV14 and TRBJ1-2, the full variable domain reads EAGVTQFPSHSVIEKGQTVTLRCDPISGHDNLYWYRRVMGKEIKFLLHFVKESKQDESGMPNNRFLAERTGGTYSTLKVQPAELEDSGVYFCASSQVDSYGYTFGSGTRLTVV.